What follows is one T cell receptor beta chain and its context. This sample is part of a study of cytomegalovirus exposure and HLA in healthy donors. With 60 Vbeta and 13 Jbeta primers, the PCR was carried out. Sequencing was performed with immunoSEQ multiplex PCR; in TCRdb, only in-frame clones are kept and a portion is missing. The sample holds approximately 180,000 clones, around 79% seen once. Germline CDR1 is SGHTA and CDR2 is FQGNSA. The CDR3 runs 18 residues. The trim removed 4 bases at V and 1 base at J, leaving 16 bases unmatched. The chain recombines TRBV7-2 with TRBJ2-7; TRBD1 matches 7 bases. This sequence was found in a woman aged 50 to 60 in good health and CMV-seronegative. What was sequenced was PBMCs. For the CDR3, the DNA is TGTGCCAGCAGCTCCACAATCCCGACAGGGACGTTTTCCTACGAGCAGTACTTC. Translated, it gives CASSSTIPTGTFSYEQYF.